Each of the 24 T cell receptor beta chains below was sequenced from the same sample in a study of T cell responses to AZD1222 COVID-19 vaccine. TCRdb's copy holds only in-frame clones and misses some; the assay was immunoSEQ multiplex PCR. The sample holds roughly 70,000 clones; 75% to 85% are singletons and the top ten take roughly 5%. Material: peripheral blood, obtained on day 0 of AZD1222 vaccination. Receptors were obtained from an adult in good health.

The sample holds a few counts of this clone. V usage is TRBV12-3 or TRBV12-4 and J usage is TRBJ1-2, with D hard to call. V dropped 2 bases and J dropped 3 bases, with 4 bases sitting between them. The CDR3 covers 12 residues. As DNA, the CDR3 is TGTGCCAGCAGTTTACGGGACTATGGCTACACCTTC. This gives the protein CASSLRDYGYTF.

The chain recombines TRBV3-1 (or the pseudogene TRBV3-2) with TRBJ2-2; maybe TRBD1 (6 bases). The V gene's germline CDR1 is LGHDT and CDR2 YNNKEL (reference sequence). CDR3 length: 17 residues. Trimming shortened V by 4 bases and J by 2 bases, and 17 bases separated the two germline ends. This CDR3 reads CASSPLLSGVNTGELFF. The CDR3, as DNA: TGTGCCAGCAGCCCCCTATTATCAGGGGTTAACACCGGGGAGCTGTTTTTT.

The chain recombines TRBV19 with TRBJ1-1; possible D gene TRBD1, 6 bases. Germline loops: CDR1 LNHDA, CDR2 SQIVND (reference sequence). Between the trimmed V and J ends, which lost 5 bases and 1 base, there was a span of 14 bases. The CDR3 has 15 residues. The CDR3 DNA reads TGTGCCAGTAGTCCGGGGGGGGCCTCGAACACTGAAGCTTTCTTT. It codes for CASSPGGASNTEAFF.

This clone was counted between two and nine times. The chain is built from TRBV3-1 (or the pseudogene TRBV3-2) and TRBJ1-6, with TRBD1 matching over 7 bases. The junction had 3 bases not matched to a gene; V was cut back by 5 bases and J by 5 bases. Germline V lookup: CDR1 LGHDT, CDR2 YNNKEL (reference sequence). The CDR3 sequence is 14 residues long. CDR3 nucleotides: TGTGCCAGCAGCAACGGACAGGATAATTCACCCCTCCACTTT. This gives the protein CASSNGQDNSPLHF.

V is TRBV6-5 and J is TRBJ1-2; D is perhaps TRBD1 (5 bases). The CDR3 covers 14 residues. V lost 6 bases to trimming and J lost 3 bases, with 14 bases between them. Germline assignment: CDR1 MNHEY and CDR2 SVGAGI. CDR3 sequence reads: CASRGGWGHYGYTF. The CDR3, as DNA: TGTGCCAGCAGGGGGGGTTGGGGCCACTATGGCTACACCTTC.

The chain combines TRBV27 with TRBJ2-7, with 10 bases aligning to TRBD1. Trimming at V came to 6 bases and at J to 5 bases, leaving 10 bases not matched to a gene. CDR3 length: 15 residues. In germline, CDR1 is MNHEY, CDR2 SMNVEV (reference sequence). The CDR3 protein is CASSPSGTGDHEQYF. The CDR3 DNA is TGTGCCAGCAGCCCATCCGGGACAGGGGACCACGAGCAGTACTTC.

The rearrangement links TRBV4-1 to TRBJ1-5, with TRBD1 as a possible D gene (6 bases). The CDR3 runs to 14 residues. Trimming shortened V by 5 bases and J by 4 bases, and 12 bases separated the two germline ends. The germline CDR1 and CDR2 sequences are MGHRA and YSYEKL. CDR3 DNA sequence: TGCGCCAGCAGCAAAGGGGGGTGGAATCAGCCCCAGCATTTT. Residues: CASSKGGWNQPQHF.

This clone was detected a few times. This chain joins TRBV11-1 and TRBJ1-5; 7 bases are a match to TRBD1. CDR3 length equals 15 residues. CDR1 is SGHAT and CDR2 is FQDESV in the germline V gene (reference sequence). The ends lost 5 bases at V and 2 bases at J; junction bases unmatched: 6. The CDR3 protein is CASSQTGLGNQPQHF. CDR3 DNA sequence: TGTGCCAGCAGCCAGACAGGGCTGGGCAATCAGCCCCAGCATTTT.

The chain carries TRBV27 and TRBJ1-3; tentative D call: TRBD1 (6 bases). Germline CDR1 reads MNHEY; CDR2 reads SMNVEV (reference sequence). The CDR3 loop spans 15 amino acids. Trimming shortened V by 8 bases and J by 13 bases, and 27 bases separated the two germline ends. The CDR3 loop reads CASSLGGNGAFPIYF. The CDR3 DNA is TGTGCCAGCTCCCTAGGGGGGAATGGGGCTTTCCCTATATATTTT.

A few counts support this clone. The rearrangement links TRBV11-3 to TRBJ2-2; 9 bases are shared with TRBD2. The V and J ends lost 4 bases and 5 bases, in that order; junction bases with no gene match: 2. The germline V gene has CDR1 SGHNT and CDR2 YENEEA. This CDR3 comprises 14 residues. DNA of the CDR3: TGTGCCAGCAGCTGGCGGGGGGGAACCGGGGAGCTGTTTTTT. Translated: CASSWRGGTGELFF.

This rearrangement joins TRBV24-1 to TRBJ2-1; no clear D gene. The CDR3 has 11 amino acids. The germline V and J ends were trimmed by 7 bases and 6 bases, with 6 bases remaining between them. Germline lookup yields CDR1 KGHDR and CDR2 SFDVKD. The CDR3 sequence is CATSNFNEQFF. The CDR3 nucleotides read TGTGCCACCAGCAACTTCAATGAGCAGTTCTTC.

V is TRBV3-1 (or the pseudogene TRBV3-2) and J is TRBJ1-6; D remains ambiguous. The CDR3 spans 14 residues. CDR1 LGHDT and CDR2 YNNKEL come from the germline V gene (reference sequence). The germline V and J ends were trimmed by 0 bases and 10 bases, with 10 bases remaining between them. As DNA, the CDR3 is TGTGCCAGCAGCCAAGAAGGTGGCGGGTCACCCCTCCACTTT. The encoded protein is CASSQEGGGSPLHF.

The chain's CDR3 is CASSPTSGSSYNEQFF. The CDR3 DNA reads TGTGCCAGCAGCCCAACTAGCGGCAGCTCCTACAATGAGCAGTTCTTC. The chain has TRBV5-5 and TRBJ2-1; 8 bases agree with TRBD2. The CDR3 is made up of 16 amino acids. Per the germline V gene, CDR1 is SGHKS and CDR2 is YYEKEE (reference sequence). The J segment lost 0 bases and the V segment lost 4 bases, leaving 6 bases of the junction unmatched.

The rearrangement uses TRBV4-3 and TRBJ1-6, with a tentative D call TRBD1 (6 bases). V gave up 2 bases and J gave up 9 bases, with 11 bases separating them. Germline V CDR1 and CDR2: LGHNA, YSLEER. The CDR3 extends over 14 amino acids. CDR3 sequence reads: CASSQTRGTSPLHF. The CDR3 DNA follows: TGCGCCAGCAGCCAAACCAGGGGTACTTCACCCCTCCACTTT.

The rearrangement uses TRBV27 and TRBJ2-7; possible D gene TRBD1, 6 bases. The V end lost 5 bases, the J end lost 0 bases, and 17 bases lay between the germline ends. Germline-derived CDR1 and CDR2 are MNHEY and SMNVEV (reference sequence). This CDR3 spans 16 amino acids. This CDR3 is CASSPQTGHLSYEQYF. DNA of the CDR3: TGTGCCAGCAGTCCCCAGACAGGCCACCTCTCCTACGAGCAGTACTTC.

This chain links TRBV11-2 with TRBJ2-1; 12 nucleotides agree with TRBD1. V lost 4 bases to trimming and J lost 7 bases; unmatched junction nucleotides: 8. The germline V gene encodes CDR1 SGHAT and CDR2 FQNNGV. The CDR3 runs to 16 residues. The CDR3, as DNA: TGTGCCAGCAGCTCGCAAGGGACAGGGGGCTGGAATGAGCAGTTCTTC. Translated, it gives CASSSQGTGGWNEQFF.

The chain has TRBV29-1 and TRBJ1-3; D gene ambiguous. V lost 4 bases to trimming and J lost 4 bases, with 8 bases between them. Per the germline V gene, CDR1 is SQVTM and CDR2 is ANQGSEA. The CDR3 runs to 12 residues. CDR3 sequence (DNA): TGCAGCGTTGCAGTACAGGGAAACACCATATATTTT. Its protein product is CSVAVQGNTIYF.

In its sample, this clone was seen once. The DNA for the CDR3 is TGTGCCAGCAGTTACGGGGGGCGGGACAGCTCTCTGGCGCAGTTCTTC. Translating gives CASSYGGRDSSLAQFF. The chain combines TRBV6-2 or TRBV6-3 with TRBJ2-1; D possibly corresponds to TRBD1 (7 bases). V gave up 2 bases and J gave up 12 bases, with 23 bases separating them. The length of the CDR3 is 16 residues. The V gene's germline CDR1 is MNHEY and CDR2 SVGEGT.

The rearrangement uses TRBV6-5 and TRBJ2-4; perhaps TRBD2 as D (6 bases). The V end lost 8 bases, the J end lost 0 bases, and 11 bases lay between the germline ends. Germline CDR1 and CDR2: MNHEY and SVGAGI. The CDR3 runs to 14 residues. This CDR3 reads CASALGGAKNIQYF. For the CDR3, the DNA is TGTGCCAGCGCTCTCGGGGGAGCCAAAAACATTCAGTACTTC.

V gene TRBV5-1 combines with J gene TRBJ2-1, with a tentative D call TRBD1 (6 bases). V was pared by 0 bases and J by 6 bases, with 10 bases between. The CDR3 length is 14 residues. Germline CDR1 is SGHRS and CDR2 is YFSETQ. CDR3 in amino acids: CASSLVSRGNEQFF. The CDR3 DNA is TGCGCCAGCAGCTTGGTCTCCAGGGGCAATGAGCAGTTCTTC.

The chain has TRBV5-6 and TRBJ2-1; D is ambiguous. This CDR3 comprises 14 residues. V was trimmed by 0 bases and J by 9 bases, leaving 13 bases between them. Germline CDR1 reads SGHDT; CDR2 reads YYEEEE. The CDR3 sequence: CASSLGSIPTEQFF. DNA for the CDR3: TGTGCCAGCAGCTTGGGATCCATTCCCACTGAGCAGTTCTTC.

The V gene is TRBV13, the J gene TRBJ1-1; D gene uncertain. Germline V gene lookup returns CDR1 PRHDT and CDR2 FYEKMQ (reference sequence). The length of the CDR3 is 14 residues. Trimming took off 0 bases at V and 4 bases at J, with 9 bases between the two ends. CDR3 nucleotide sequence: TGTGCCAGCAGCTTAGGGGTATCACTCACTGAAGCTTTCTTT. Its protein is CASSLGVSLTEAFF.

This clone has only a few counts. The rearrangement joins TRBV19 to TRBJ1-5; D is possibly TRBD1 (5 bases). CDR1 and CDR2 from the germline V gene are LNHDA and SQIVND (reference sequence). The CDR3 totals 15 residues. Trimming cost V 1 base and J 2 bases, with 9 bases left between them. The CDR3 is CASSIAGRGNQPQHF. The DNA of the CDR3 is TGTGCCAGTAGTATAGCGGGACGCGGCAATCAGCCCCAGCATTTT.

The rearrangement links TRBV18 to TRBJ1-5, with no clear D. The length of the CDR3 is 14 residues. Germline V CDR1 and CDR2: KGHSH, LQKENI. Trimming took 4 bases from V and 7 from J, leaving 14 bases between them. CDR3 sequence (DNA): TGTGCCAGCTCACAAGGTCCCCCTGGGCAGCCCCAGCATTTT. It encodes CASSQGPPGQPQHF.